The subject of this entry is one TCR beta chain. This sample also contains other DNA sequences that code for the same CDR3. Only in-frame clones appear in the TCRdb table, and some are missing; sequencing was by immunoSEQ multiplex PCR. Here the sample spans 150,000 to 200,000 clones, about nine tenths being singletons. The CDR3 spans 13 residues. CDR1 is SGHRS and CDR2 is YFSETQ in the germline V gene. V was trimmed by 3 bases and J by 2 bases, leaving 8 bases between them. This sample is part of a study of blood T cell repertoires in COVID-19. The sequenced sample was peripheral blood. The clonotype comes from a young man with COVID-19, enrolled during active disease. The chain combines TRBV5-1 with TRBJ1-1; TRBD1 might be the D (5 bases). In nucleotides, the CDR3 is TGCGCCAGCAGCTCGCAGGGTAACACTGAAGCTTTCTTT. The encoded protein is CASSSQGNTEAFF.